A single sample is the source of the 8 T cell receptor beta chains below, sequenced in a study of early stage breast cancer tumors. Sequenced by immunoSEQ multiplex PCR; TCRdb stores in-frame clones only, minus some. This table has some 41,000 clones, 55% to 75% appearing once. The source material was blood. These receptors all come from a person in their fifties with breast cancer.

There are a few counts of this clone. The chain employs TRBV11-3 and TRBJ2-7, with TRBD1 matching over 9 bases. The V segment lost 5 bases and the J segment 3 bases; nucleotides outside the gene matches: 8. This CDR3 region has 15 residues. Germline V gene lookup returns CDR1 SGHNT and CDR2 YENEEA. The CDR3 DNA follows: TGTGCCAGCAGCCCGGGGACAGGGCCGCTCTACGAGCAGTACTTC. The encoded protein is CASSPGTGPLYEQYF.

The chain combines TRBV29-1 with TRBJ1-4; a weak D match, TRBD1 (6 bases). The CDR3 length is 12 residues. CDR1 SQVTM and CDR2 ANQGSEA come from the germline V gene. The V end was cut by 7 bases, the J end by 5 bases, with 11 bases between. DNA of the CDR3: TGCAGCGGACAGGTGGGGAATGAAAAACTGTTTTTT. It is translated as CSGQVGNEKLFF.

The chain carries TRBV19 and TRBJ1-2; D might be TRBD1 (6 bases). Germline CDR1 reads LNHDA; CDR2 reads SQIVND (reference sequence). The length of the CDR3 is 15 residues. The V and J ends lost 4 bases and 6 bases respectively, with 18 bases between them. CDR3 loop: CASSTSGDNNNGYTF. The CDR3 coding sequence is TGTGCCAGTAGTACGTCCGGGGACAACAACAATGGCTACACCTTC.

The chain combines TRBV6-6 with TRBJ2-7; TRBD1 matches 10 bases. CDR1 is MNHNY and CDR2 is SVGAGI in the germline V gene (reference sequence). The CDR3 length is 12 residues. With 10 bases clipped from V and 5 bases from J, the junction kept 5 bases outside the gene matches. The CDR3 DNA reads as TGTGCCACCGGACAGGGGGGCCACGAGCAGTACTTC. It translates to CATGQGGHEQYF.

CDR3 sequence: CASSLDREGSYEQYV. CDR3 DNA sequence: TGTGCCAGCAGCTTAGACAGGGAGGGGAGCTACGAGCAGTACGTC. This chain links TRBV11-2 with TRBJ2-7, with 7 bases aligning to TRBD2. The length of the CDR3 is 15 residues. Germline lookup yields CDR1 SGHAT and CDR2 FQNNGV. Trimming cost V 0 bases and J 3 bases; bases outside gene matches: 5.

The gene calls are TRBV18 and TRBJ2-5; 8 nucleotides agree with TRBD2. In germline, CDR1 is KGHSH, CDR2 LQKENI. V lost 1 base to trimming and J lost 0 bases; unmatched junction nucleotides: 1. The CDR3 has 15 amino acids. DNA for the CDR3: TGTGCCAGCTCACCACTAGCGGGGTACCAAGAGACCCAGTACTTC. Translation gives CASSPLAGYQETQYF.

This clone was picked up one time. This chain uses TRBV28 with TRBJ2-1; 8 bases match TRBD2. Looked up from germline, CDR1 is MDHEN and CDR2 is SYDVKM. With 5 bases clipped from V and 6 bases from J, the junction kept 9 bases outside the gene matches. The CDR3 spans 15 residues. Here the CDR3 DNA reads TGTGCCAGCAGTCCTCCGGGACTAGGTGGCAATGAGCAGTTCTTC. Encoded protein: CASSPPGLGGNEQFF.

This clone was observed a few times. This sequence joins TRBV6-1 and TRBJ1-5, with a tentative D call TRBD1 (6 bases). The CDR3 is 16 residues long. The germline V gene encodes CDR1 MNHNS and CDR2 SASEGT. The V end was cut by 4 bases, the J end by 0 bases, with 13 bases between. Written as DNA, the CDR3 is TGTGCCAGCAGTGCGCCAGGGGTTTCTAGCAATCAGCCCCAGCATTTT. It encodes CASSAPGVSSNQPQHF.